This section outlines one T cell receptor (beta chain) sequence together with its context. Trimming cost V 0 bases and J 4 bases, with 12 bases left between them. This CDR3 region has 15 residues. The data derive from a study of shared T cell receptors in the human thymus. The data were produced by immunoSEQ multiplex PCR, yet TCRdb's version contains in-frame clones alone and is incomplete. The sample gives over 650,000 clones, roughly 86% of which show up once; 0.0094% is in the top ten. This same sample was also taken into another study, of human thymus T cells. That work adds: Immunologically healthy infants in Finland undergoing congenital heart defect surgery were the donors. Thymus tissue was removed during corrective cardiac surgery. Thymic and blood repertoires seemed to show skewed V and J gene use. Related research has reported that thymic repertoires overlap highly among unrelated individuals.

Sequencing was performed on thymocytes. The sequence came from a boy in the first two years of life with a congenital heart defect. V and J are TRBV6-7 and TRBJ1-1, with D hard to call. TRBV6-7 is identified as an open reading frame with a role that is uncertain. CDR3 protein: CASSYSGLRGTEAFF. CDR3 sequence (DNA): TGTGCCAGCAGTTACTCGGGCCTGCGGGGCACTGAAGCTTTCTTT.